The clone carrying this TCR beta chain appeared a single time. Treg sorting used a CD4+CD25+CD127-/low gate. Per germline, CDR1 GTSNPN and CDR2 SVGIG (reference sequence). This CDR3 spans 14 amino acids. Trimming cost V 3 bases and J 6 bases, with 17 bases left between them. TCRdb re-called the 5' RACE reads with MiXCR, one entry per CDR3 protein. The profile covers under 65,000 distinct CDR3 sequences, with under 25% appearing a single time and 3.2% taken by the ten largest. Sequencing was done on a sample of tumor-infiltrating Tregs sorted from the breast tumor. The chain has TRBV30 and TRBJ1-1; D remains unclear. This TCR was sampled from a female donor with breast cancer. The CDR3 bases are TGTGCCTGGAGCCCTATAGGTGTCGCCCCTGAAGCTTTCTTT. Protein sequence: CAWSPIGVAPEAFF.